The 2 T cell receptor beta chains listed next were all sequenced from one sample in a study of cytomegalovirus exposure and HLA in healthy donors. The PCR made use of 60 Vbeta and 13 Jbeta primers. Assay: immunoSEQ multiplex PCR; the TCRdb copy retains only in-frame clones and omits some. The sample has 180,000 or so clones, around 78% seen once; the top ten hold around 2%. The sequenced material came from PBMCs. The source is a woman aged 30 to 39 in good health and CMV-seropositive.

V gene TRBV7-9 combines with J gene TRBJ1-1, with 10 bases matching TRBD1. The junction had 8 bases not matched to a gene; V was cut back by 4 bases and J by 3 bases. This CDR3 is built from 16 residues. CDR1 is SEHNR and CDR2 is FQNEAQ in the germline V gene (reference sequence). CDR3 in amino acids: CASSSGQGIEYTEAFF. CDR3 coding DNA: TGTGCCAGCAGCTCGGGACAGGGGATAGAGTACACTGAAGCTTTCTTT. The full variable domain, its missing parts supplied by reference TRBV7-9 and TRBJ1-1, is DTGVSQNPRHKITKRGQNVTFRCDPISEHNRLYWYRQTLGQGPEFLTYFQNEAQLEKSRLLSDRFSAERPKGSFSTLEIQRTEQGDSAMYLCASSSGQGIEYTEAFFGQGTRLTVV.

Comments on this clone: At one of its ends the junction is not consistent with the germline gene, which may arise from a read error. V usage is TRBV7-9 and J usage is TRBJ1-1, with TRBD1 matching over 7 bases. The CDR3 extends over 17 amino acids. Germline V gene lookup returns CDR1 SEHNR and CDR2 FQNEAQ (reference sequence). The CDR3 loop reads CSSSLQGSRLRITEAFF. The CDR3, as DNA: TGTTCCAGCAGCTTACAGGGGTCTAGGCTAAGGATCACTGAAGCTTTCTTT.